This record looks at one T cell receptor beta chain sequence and its context. The PCR used 60 Vbeta and 13 Jbeta primers. Data came from immunoSEQ multiplex PCR; TCRdb stores just in-frame clones and leaves some out. This table holds approximately 150,000 clones, around 79% found once. The sample comes from a study of cytomegalovirus exposure and HLA in healthy donors. V shed 8 bases, J shed 6 bases, and the junction held 9 bases outside the gene matches. The germline V gene has CDR1 MNHEY and CDR2 SVGAGI. CDR3 length: 14 amino acids. This clonotype was obtained from a female donor in good health and CMV-seronegative. The chain links TRBV6-5 to TRBJ2-2; 7 nucleotides line up with TRBD2. The sequencing input was PBMCs. In DNA form, the CDR3 reads TGTGCCAGCCTCCCGGCGGGAGTGGCCGGGGAGCTGTTTTTT. This translates into CASLPAGVAGELFF.